Listed below are T cell receptor beta chains from one sample, sequenced in a study of response to subunit inactivated influenza vaccine. MiXCR, run by TCRdb on the RT-PCR reads, gives a single entry per CDR3 protein. The data contain approximately 530,000 distinct CDR3 sequences, approximately 7.2% of them singletons. Sequencing was performed on PBMCs from blood, taken less than 30 months after vaccination. These receptors all stem from a man aged 50-75 years who received an inactivated influenza vaccine. The conserved cysteine and the conserved F or W are not part of the CDR3 here.

v_call	j_call	cdr3_aa
TRBV29-1	TRBJ1-2	SVEDGSNYGYT
TRBV7-3	TRBJ2-2	ASSLTGIDTGELF
TRBV7-2	TRBJ2-3	ASSLVAQGPRYTQY
TRBV18	TRBJ2-5	ASSPGQVSETQY
TRBV28	TRBJ1-1	ASSPRGGGDTEAF
TRBV3-1	TRBJ1-1	ASSHGTVEAF
TRBV6-1	TRBJ1-2	ASSPGQGNFNYGYT
TRBV6-1	TRBJ2-3	ASTQTSGTDTQY
TRBV7-3	TRBJ2-1	ASSTQSGLAYNEQF
TRBV24-1	TRBJ2-2	ATSDPSGTNTGELF
TRBV12-3/TRBV12-4	TRBJ2-1	ASREGPGNEQF
TRBV4-2	TRBJ2-7	ASSQGGTRPLRAEQY
TRBV5-5	TRBJ2-2	ASSLSGSTGELF
TRBV7-8	TRBJ2-1	ASSKEPPLAGVLDEQF
TRBV13	TRBJ1-2	ASSPQTGTGVGGYT
TRBV4-1	TRBJ1-2	ASSQDFLVRVSGYT
TRBV20-1	TRBJ2-3	SAAPPPDTQY
TRBV27	TRBJ2-3	ASSPLGTGPADTQY
TRBV11-2	TRBJ2-7	ASSLGGPDYEQY
TRBV20-1	TRBJ2-5	SASQAGGRQETQY
TRBV29-1	TRBJ1-1	SVEGSAEAF
TRBV6-1	TRBJ1-1	ASTKRTEKGI
TRBV15	TRBJ2-2	ATSKIYRLNTGELF
TRBV10-3	TRBJ1-6	AITQGQSNSPLH
TRBV6-1	TRBJ1-2	ASSNDGDRVNYGYT
TRBV10-3	TRBJ1-6	AISLDPRSYNSPLH
TRBV10-3	TRBJ1-4	AISDSTGTNEKLF
TRBV2	TRBJ1-5	ASSETSTGALPQH
TRBV29-1	TRBJ2-1	SVARAGGNAYNEQF
TRBV12-3/TRBV12-4	TRBJ1-2	ASSSPGAYGYT
TRBV4-1	TRBJ1-3	ASSGRPTSGNTIY
TRBV2	TRBJ2-1	ASSGGLAYNEQF
TRBV20-1	TRBJ2-7	SARVEGVQY
TRBV7-6	TRBJ1-5	ASSARTGFGQPQH
TRBV4-2	TRBJ2-7	ASSHLAPTYEQY
TRBV5-1	TRBJ2-5	ASSLGRLAGEETQY
TRBV11-2	TRBJ2-7	ASSLVFGQGSYEQY
TRBV7-8	TRBJ2-2	ASSSRRIPNTGELF
TRBV5-1	TRBJ2-2	ASSLAVRQPNTGELF
TRBV5-5	TRBJ2-3	ASSLNTGVGTDTQY
TRBV27	TRBJ2-3	ASSLLAAGTDTQY
TRBV7-6	TRBJ2-1	ASSLVGRGRDEQF
TRBV6-5	TRBJ2-1	ASRFGLSSYNEQV
TRBV6-1	TRBJ2-5	ASSEAGTWETQY
TRBV4-3	TRBJ2-6	ASSQDGAPYSGANVLT
TRBV6-2/TRBV6-3	TRBJ2-3	ASSPFGLAGVTDTQY
TRBV12-3/TRBV12-4	TRBJ2-3	ASSAGVSTDTQY
TRBV5-1	TRBJ1-1	ASRRDRVNTEAF
TRBV18	TRBJ2-7	ASSPERGRAYEQY